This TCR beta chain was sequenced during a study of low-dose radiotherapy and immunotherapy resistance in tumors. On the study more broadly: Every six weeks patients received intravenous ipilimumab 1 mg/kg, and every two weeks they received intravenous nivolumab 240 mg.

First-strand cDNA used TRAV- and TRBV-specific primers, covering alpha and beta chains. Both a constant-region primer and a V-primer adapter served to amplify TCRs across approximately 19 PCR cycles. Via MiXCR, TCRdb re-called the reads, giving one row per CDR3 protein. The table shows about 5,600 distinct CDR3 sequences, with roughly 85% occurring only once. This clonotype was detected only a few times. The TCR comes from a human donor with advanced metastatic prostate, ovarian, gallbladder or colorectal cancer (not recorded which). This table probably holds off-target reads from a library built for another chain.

Here the CDR3 DNA reads TGTGCCGCAGGGGACACCGGGGAGCTGTTTTTT. Amino acid sequence: CAAGDTGELFF. V and J are TRBV28 and TRBJ2-2; weak D call: TRBD1 (6 bases). The CDR3 runs to 11 residues. V lost 11 bases to trimming and J lost 3 bases, with 7 bases between them. Germline lookup yields CDR1 MDHEN and CDR2 SYDVKM.